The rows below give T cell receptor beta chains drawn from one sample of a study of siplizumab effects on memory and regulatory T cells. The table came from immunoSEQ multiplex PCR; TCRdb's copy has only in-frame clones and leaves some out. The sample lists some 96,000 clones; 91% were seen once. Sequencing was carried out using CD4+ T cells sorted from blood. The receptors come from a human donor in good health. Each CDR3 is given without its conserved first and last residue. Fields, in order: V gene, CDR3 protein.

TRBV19,ASSLAGALKETQY
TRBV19,ASSIGTAYTSNYGYT
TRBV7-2,ASSLSRGLIDTQY
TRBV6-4,ASSEPGSAPLH
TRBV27,ASRPLPSNTEAF
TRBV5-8,ASSSRGDLGTYEQF
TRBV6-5,ASSSQILWGNYGYT
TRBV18,ASSALAGGYEQY
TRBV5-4,ASSLFRRSNEKLF
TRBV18,ASSLGTGGGYEQY
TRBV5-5,ASSWTGVGYT
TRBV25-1,ASSEGPTGELF
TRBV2,ASSELLAGTSEQF
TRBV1,TSSQPQRGISGNTIY